The sequence of this T cell receptor (beta chain) was determined in a study of T-cell memory formation after mild COVID-19. Via MiXCR, TCRdb re-called the 5' RACE reads, giving one row per CDR3 protein. The table shows 350,000 or so distinct CDR3 sequences, with approximately 12% occurring only once. In its sample, this clonotype was seen a few times. This CDR3 region has 14 residues. V lost 5 bases and J 4 bases, leaving 15 bases between the germline ends. Germline lookup yields CDR1 MNHEY and CDR2 SVGAGI. The gene calls are TRBV6-5 and TRBJ2-7; D may be TRBD1 (6 bases). Sequenced: PBMCs or a T cell subset sorted from them (not recorded which). The receptor was isolated from a man younger than 30 who had mild COVID-19 (a few samples of this study predate the infection). Cell type and time point are not known. The CDR3 reads CASSPRDTRYEQYV. The CDR3, as DNA: TGTGCCAGCAGTCCCCGGGACACCCGATACGAGCAGTACGTC.